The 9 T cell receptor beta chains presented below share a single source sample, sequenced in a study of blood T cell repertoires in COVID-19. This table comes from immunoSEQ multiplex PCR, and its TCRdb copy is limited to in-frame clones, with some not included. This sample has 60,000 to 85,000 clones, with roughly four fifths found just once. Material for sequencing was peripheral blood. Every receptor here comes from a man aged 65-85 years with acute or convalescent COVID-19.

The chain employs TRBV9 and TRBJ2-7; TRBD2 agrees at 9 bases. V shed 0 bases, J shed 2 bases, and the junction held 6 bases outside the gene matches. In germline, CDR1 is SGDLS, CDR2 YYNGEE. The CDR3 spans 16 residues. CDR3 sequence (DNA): TGTGCCAGCAGCGTAGCTAATCTAGCGGGAACCTACGAGCAGTACTTC. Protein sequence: CASSVANLAGTYEQYF.

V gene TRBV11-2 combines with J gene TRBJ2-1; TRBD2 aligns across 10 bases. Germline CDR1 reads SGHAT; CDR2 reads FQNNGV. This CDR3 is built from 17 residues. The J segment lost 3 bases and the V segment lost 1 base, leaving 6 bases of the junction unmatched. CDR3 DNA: TGTGCCAGCAGCTTAGGAGCGGGAGGGCCGGGCTACAATGAGCAGTTCTTC. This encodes CASSLGAGGPGYNEQFF.

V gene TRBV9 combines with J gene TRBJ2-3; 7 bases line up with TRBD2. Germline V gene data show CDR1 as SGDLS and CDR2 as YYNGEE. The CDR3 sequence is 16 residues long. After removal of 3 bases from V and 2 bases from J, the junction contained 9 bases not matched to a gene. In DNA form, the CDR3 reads TGTGCCAGCAGCGCAGCCCTAGCGGAGGTCACAGATACGCAGTATTTT. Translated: CASSAALAEVTDTQYF.

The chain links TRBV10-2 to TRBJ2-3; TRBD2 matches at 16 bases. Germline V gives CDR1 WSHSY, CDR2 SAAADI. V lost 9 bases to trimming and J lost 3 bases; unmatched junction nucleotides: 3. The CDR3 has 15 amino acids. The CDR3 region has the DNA TGCGCCAGTGGGACTAGCGGGAGGGGAACAGATACGCAGTATTTT. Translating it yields CASGTSGRGTDTQYF.

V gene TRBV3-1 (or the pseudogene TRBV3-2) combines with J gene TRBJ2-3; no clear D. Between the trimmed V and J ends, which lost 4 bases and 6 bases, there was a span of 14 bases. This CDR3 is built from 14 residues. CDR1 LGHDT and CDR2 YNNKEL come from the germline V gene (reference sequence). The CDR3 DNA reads TGTGCCAGCAGCCGGGCCGTGGGCCCCGATACGCAGTATTTT. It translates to CASSRAVGPDTQYF.

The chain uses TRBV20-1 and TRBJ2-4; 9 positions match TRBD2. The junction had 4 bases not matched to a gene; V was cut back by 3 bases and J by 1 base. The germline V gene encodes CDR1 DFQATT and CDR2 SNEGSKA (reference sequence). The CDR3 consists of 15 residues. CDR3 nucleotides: TGCAGTGCTAGTTCTAGCGGGACGGCCAAAAACATTCAGTACTTC. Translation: CSASSSGTAKNIQYF.

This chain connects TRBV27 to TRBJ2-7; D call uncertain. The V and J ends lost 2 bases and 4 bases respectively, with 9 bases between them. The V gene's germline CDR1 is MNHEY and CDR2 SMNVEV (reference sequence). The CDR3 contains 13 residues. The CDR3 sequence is CASSLGSPYEQYF. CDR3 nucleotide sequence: TGTGCCAGCAGTTTAGGTAGCCCATACGAGCAGTACTTC.

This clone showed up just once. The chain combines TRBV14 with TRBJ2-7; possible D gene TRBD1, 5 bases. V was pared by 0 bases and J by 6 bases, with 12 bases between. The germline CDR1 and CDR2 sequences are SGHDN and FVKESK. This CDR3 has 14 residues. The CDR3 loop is CASSQEQGFSEQYF. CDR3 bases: TGTGCCAGCAGCCAAGAGCAGGGTTTTTCCGAGCAGTACTTC.

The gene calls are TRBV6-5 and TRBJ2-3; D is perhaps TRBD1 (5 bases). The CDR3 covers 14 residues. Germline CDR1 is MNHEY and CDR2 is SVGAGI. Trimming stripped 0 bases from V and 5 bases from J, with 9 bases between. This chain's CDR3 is CASSYSQGRDTQYF. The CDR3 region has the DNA TGTGCCAGCAGTTACTCGCAGGGCCGAGATACGCAGTATTTT.